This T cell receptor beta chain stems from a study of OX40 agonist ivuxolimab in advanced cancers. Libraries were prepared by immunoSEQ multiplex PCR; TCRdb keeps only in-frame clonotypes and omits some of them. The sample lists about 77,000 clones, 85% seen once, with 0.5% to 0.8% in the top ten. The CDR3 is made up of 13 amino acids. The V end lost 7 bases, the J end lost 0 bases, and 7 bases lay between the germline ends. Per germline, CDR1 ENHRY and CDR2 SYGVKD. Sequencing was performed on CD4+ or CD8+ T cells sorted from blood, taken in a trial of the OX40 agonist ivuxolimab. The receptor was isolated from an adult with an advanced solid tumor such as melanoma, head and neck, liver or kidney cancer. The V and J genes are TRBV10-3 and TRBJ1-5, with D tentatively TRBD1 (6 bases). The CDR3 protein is CAINRDSNQPQHF. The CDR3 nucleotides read TGTGCCATCAACAGGGATAGCAATCAGCCCCAGCATTTT.